This is a list of T cell receptor beta chains from one sample in a study of identical twins. MiXCR was run by TCRdb on the 5' RACE reads, yielding one entry per CDR3 protein. The sample has 300,000 to 400,000 distinct CDR3 sequences; 7% to 9.5% are singletons. Sample: naive T cells sorted from blood. The origin of the receptors is a woman aged 45-60 years in good health. The CDR3 runs from the conserved cysteine through the conserved F or W. The D gene is left open where the match is weak. Not all rows give a size; the values are once, few, many and, for expanded clones, a class.

TRBV12-3/TRBV12-4	NA	many	TRBJ2-3	CASSLVASGTDTQYF	TGTGCCAGCAGTTTAGTTGCTAGCGGCACAGATACGCAGTATTTT
TRBV5-6	TRBD1	NA	TRBJ1-1	CASSFRTGMNTEAFF	TGTGCCAGCAGCTTTCGGACAGGGATGAACACTGAAGCTTTCTTT
TRBV7-9	TRBD2	many	TRBJ2-1	CASSLNIAGGPRNEQFF	TGTGCCAGCAGCCTCAACATAGCGGGAGGGCCGCGAAATGAGCAGTTCTTC
TRBV20-1	TRBD2	few	TRBJ2-1	CSESGLAGAKNEQFF	TGCAGTGAGAGTGGACTAGCGGGAGCAAAGAATGAGCAGTTCTTC
TRBV18	TRBD2	NA	TRBJ2-7	CASSSSGSRYEQYF	TGTGCCAGCTCTTCTAGCGGGAGCCGCTACGAGCAGTACTTC
TRBV2	NA	few	TRBJ1-2	CASSEMEMDYGYTF	TGTGCCAGCAGTGAAATGGAGATGGACTATGGCTACACCTTC
TRBV11-3	NA	NA	TRBJ2-2	CASSFRGTNTGELFF	TGTGCCAGCAGCTTCCGGGGGACGAACACCGGGGAGCTGTTTTTT
TRBV12-3/TRBV12-4	NA	NA	TRBJ2-4	CASSLWGQSPYF	TGTGCCAGCAGTTTATGGGGCCAGAGCCCGTACTTC
TRBV24-1	NA	NA	TRBJ2-3	CATSEEDSTDTQYF	TGTGCCACCAGTGAGGAGGACAGCACAGATACGCAGTATTTT
TRBV20-1	NA	few	TRBJ2-1	CSAGRGVKSEQFF	TGCAGCGCCGGGAGAGGAGTTAAAAGTGAGCAGTTCTTC
TRBV24-1	NA	NA	TRBJ1-1	CAAQSSRGGTEAFF	TGTGCCGCCCAATCCAGCAGGGGTGGGACTGAAGCTTTCTTT
TRBV27	TRBD2	few	TRBJ2-3	CASSLSAGGDTQYF	TGTGCCAGCAGTTTATCGGCGGGAGGGGATACGCAGTATTTT
TRBV18	NA	few	TRBJ2-6	CASSPSGPGTNVLTF	TGTGCCAGCTCACCATCAGGGCCTGGGACCAACGTCCTGACTTTC
TRBV5-6	NA	few	TRBJ2-3	CASSNSRVGAWTPTQYF	TGTGCCAGCAGCAACAGCCGGGTGGGGGCGTGGACCCCGACGCAGTATTTT
TRBV29-1	NA	few	TRBJ2-1	CSVLTSSYNEQFF	TGCAGCGTCCTAACTAGCAGCTACAATGAGCAGTTCTTC
TRBV6-4	NA	NA	TRBJ2-1	CASSDSNLRIDCVNNEQFF	TGTGCCAGCAGTGACTCGAACCTCCGGATCGATTGTGTCAACAATGAGCAGTTCTTC
TRBV5-5	TRBD2	many	TRBJ2-1	CASSLKPALAGDNEQFF	TGTGCCAGCAGCTTGAAGCCGGCACTAGCGGGAGACAATGAGCAGTTCTTC
TRBV7-6	TRBD2	many	TRBJ2-3	CASSALAGLNTDTQYF	TGTGCCAGCAGCGCATTAGCGGGACTCAACACAGATACGCAGTATTTT
TRBV7-2	NA	many	TRBJ1-6	CASSLLGGNSPLHF	TGTGCCAGCAGCTTATTGGGGGGAAATTCACCCCTCCACTTT
TRBV5-5	NA	many	TRBJ2-1	CASSLLGTGATSNEQFF	TGTGCCAGCAGCTTGTTAGGGACGGGGGCTACCAGCAATGAGCAGTTCTTC
TRBV7-3	NA	many	TRBJ2-5	CASSVSGVRETQYF	TGTGCCAGCAGCGTGTCGGGGGTCCGAGAGACCCAGTACTTC
TRBV18	TRBD2	NA	TRBJ2-1	CASSPASGRGYNEQFF	TGTGCCAGCTCACCAGCTAGCGGGAGAGGCTACAATGAGCAGTTCTTC
TRBV7-8	TRBD1	few	TRBJ1-3	CASSFPGGNGNTIYF	TGTGCCAGCAGCTTTCCAGGGGGGAATGGAAACACCATATATTTT
TRBV14	NA	few	TRBJ1-1	CASSPSVYTEAFF	TGTGCCAGCAGCCCGTCGGTCTACACTGAAGCTTTCTTT
TRBV11-3	NA	NA	TRBJ2-7	CASSSRASMNYEQYF	TGTGCCAGCAGCTCCCGGGCTAGTATGAACTACGAGCAGTACTTC
TRBV5-1	TRBD2	few	TRBJ2-1	CASSTDPGTKRNDEQFF	TGCGCCAGCAGCACCGATCCCGGGACTAAAAGGAATGATGAGCAGTTCTTC
TRBV11-2	NA	NA	TRBJ2-7	CASLRGIEQYF	TGTGCCAGCCTCCGGGGTATAGAGCAGTACTTC